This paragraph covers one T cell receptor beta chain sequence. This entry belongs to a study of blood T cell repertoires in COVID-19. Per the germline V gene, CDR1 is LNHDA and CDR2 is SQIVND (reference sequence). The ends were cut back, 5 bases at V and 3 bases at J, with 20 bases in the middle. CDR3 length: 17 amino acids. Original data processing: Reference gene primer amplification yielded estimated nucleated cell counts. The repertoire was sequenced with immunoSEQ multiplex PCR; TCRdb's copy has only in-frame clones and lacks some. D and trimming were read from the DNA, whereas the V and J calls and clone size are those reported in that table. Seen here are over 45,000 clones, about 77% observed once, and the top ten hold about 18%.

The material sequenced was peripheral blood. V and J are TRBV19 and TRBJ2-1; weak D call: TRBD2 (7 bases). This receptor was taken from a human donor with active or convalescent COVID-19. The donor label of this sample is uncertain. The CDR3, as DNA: TGTGCCAGTAGTGACCGGGGGCGGCAGCGGGGCTACAATGAGCAGTTCTTC. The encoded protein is CASSDRGRQRGYNEQFF.